These 16 T cell receptor beta chains came from one sample sequenced in a study of T cell repertoires in cytomegalovirus infection. Using its own MiXCR run on the reads, TCRdb lists one record per CDR3 protein. The table lists 150,000 to 200,000 distinct CDR3 sequences, roughly 15% of them singletons. Sequenced: CD8+ T cells from PBMCs. The receptor source for this set is a human donor in good health (CMV status not recorded). Some clones in this sample may be carry-over from other donors' samples.

The chain uses TRBV12-3 or TRBV12-4 and TRBJ2-4; the D is unclear. This CDR3 comprises 12 residues. V lost 6 bases and J 9 bases, leaving 12 bases between the germline ends. The CDR3 DNA reads TGTGCCAGCAGCCACCCCGGTAGCATTCAGTACTTC. This translates into CASSHPGSIQYF.

This clonotype was found a few times. This sequence joins TRBV7-2 and TRBJ1-5, with a tentative D call TRBD1 (6 bases). CDR1 is SGHTA and CDR2 is FQGNSA in the germline V gene. The CDR3 is 15 residues long. V was cut by 1 base and J by 5 bases, with 12 bases left in between. CDR3 protein: CASSLVPGADQPQHF. In DNA, the CDR3 is TGTGCCAGCAGCTTAGTTCCAGGGGCTGATCAGCCCCAGCATTTT. The full variable domain, its missing parts supplied by reference TRBV7-2 and TRBJ1-5, is GAGVSQSPSNKVTEKGKDVELRCDPISGHTALYWYRQSLGQGLEFLIYFQGNSAPDKSGLPSDRFSAERTGGSVSTLTIQRTQQEDSAVYLCASSLVPGADQPQHFGDGTRLSIL.

This clonotype was counted between two and nine times. J is TRBJ1-2 and V is TRBV5-5; tentatively, D is TRBD1 (5 bases). The CDR3 sequence is 14 residues long. The germline gives CDR1 SGHKS, CDR2 YYEKEE (reference sequence). V shed 0 bases and J shed 5 bases, with 11 bases lying between them. CDR3 sequence reads: CASSLGDALYGYTF. CDR3 nucleotide sequence: TGTGCCAGCAGCTTGGGGGACGCCCTTTATGGCTACACCTTC. Full variable domain (remainder filled in from reference TRBV5-5 and TRBJ1-2): DAGVTQSPTHLIKTRGQQVTLRCSPISGHKSVSWYQQVLGQGPQFIFQYYEKEERGRGNFPDRFSARQFPNYSSELNVNALLLGDSALYLCASSLGDALYGYTFGSGTRLTVV.

This clonotype appeared many times. The chain employs TRBV6-2 or TRBV6-3 and TRBJ2-1; 12 bases are a match to TRBD2. The CDR3 loop spans 14 amino acids. The ends lost 2 bases at V and 14 bases at J; junction bases unmatched: 7. Germline CDR1 MNHEY, CDR2 SVGEGT. For the CDR3, the DNA is TGTGCCAGCAGTTACGCTAGCGGGGGGGCCGGTGAGTTCTTC. It encodes CASSYASGGAGEFF.

This chain connects TRBV20-1 to TRBJ1-5; TRBD1 matches at 8 bases. The CDR3 consists of 15 residues. After removal of 6 bases from V and 1 base from J, the junction contained 8 bases not matched to a gene. Germline CDR1 reads DFQATT; CDR2 reads SNEGSKA (reference sequence). This CDR3 is CSATDRGWSNQPQHF. CDR3 DNA: TGCAGTGCAACTGACAGGGGTTGGAGCAATCAGCCCCAGCATTTT.

This clonotype has a handful of counts. In DNA form, the CDR3 reads TGTGCCAGCAGGGGACAGGGGGACGGCAATGAGCAGTTCTTC. Its translation: CASRGQGDGNEQFF. The chain links TRBV12-3 or TRBV12-4 to TRBJ2-1, with 11 bases identical to TRBD1. V was clipped by 6 bases and J by 6 bases; unmatched bases: 4. The CDR3 loop spans 14 amino acids.

This clonotype came up a few times. V and J are TRBV7-9 and TRBJ1-1; 9 bases fit TRBD1. The junction had 19 bases not matched to a gene; V was cut back by 5 bases and J by 6 bases. The CDR3 has 18 amino acids. CDR1 is SEHNR and CDR2 is FQNEAQ in the germline V gene (reference sequence). The CDR3 nucleotides read TGTGCCAGCAGCCCCCTTAGCGGGACAGGGAATTTTCAAGCTGAAGCTTTCTTT. Amino acid sequence: CASSPLSGTGNFQAEAFF.

The sample holds one count of this clonotype. The gene calls are TRBV12-3 or TRBV12-4 and TRBJ2-3; no clear D. V lost 4 bases, J lost 0 bases, and 11 bases lay in between. The CDR3 length is 15 residues. CDR3 bases: TGTGCCAGCAGTTCGACATCTCCTAGCACAGATACGCAGTATTTT. Protein product: CASSSTSPSTDTQYF.

This sequence joins TRBV27 and TRBJ2-7; possible D gene TRBD2, 6 bases. The germline V and J ends were trimmed by 5 bases and 4 bases, with 12 bases remaining between them. The CDR3 is made up of 13 amino acids. Germline CDR1 MNHEY, CDR2 SMNVEV (reference sequence). The CDR3 loop reads CASSPSEGYEQYF. The CDR3 region has the DNA TGTGCCAGCAGTCCCTCGGAGGGTTACGAGCAGTACTTC.

This chain uses TRBV7-9 with TRBJ1-4; no reliable D call. The length of the CDR3 is 14 residues. Per the germline V gene, CDR1 is SEHNR and CDR2 is FQNEAQ (reference sequence). The V gene lost 8 bases and the J gene lost 5 bases, with 15 bases spanning the gap. The CDR3 loop is CASRPPVANEKLFF. In nucleotides, the CDR3 is TGTGCCAGCCGCCCGCCGGTTGCGAATGAAAAACTGTTTTTT.

There are many counts of this clonotype. The CDR3 sequence is CASSSKYGTNEKLFF. In nucleotides, the CDR3 is TGTGCCAGCAGCTCTAAGTATGGAACTAATGAAAAACTGTTTTTT. V usage is TRBV7-8 and J usage is TRBJ1-4; D unclear. V gave up 4 bases and J gave up 1 base, with 10 bases separating them. CDR1 and CDR2 from the germline V gene are SGHVS and FQNEAQ. CDR3 length: 15 residues.

The rearrangement links TRBV27 to TRBJ2-2; the D gene is possibly TRBD1 (6 bases). The CDR3 is 14 residues long. The V end lost 4 bases, the J end lost 4 bases, and 10 bases lay between the germline ends. Germline V lookup: CDR1 MNHEY, CDR2 SMNVEV (reference sequence). CDR3 sequence (DNA): TGTGCCAGCAGTTCACAGGGTTCCACCGGGGAGCTGTTTTTT. This encodes CASSSQGSTGELFF.

V gene TRBV6-8 combines with J gene TRBJ2-1, with D unresolved. CDR3 length: 10 amino acids. Germline V gene data show CDR1 as MNHGY and CDR2 as SAAAGT. V was clipped by 6 bases and J by 9 bases, with 6 bases between them. The CDR3 protein is CASSDTEQFF. The CDR3 nucleotides are TGTGCCAGCAGCGACACTGAGCAGTTCTTC.

The chain combines TRBV11-1 with TRBJ1-1, with a tentative D call TRBD1 (6 bases). Trimming pared 2 bases from V and 8 bases from J, leaving 21 bases between. The V gene's germline CDR1 is SGHAT and CDR2 FQDESV (reference sequence). The CDR3 runs 16 residues. In DNA form, the CDR3 reads TGTGCCAGCAGCTTAAGGGCCGCAGGGGCTACGTTAGAAGCTTTCTTT. Protein sequence: CASSLRAAGATLEAFF.

This clonotype was seen only a few times. The chain links TRBV29-1 to TRBJ2-3; D may be TRBD1 (5 bases). The germline gives CDR1 SQVTM, CDR2 ANQGSEA. CDR3 length equals 15 residues. V was clipped by 7 bases and J by 1 base, with 18 bases between them. The CDR3 spells CSAFSQGGGTDTQYF. The DNA for the CDR3 is TGCAGCGCCTTTTCCCAGGGCGGCGGCACAGATACGCAGTATTTT.

This clonotype was counted a few times. The rearrangement uses TRBV2 and TRBJ2-7; D uncertain. The germline V gene encodes CDR1 SNHLY and CDR2 FYNNEI. V shed 6 bases and J shed 2 bases, with 17 bases lying between them. This CDR3 spans 15 amino acids. This CDR3 is CASSHEGRGTYEQYF. DNA of the CDR3: TGTGCCAGCAGCCACGAAGGACGAGGTACCTACGAGCAGTACTTC.